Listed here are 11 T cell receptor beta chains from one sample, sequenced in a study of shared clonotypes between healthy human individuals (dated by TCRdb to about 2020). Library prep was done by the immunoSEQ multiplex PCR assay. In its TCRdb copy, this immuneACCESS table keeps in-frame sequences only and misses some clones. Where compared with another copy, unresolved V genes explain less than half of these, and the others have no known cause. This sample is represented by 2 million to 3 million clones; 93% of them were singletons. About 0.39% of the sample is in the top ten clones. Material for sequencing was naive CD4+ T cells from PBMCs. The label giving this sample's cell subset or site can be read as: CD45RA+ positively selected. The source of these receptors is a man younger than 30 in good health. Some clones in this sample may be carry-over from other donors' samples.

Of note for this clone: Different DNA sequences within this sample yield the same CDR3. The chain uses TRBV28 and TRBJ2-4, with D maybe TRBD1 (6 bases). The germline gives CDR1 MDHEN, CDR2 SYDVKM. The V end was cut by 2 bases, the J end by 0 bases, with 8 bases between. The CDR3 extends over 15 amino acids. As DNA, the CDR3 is TGTGCCAGCAGTTTAGGGACACTAGCCAAAAACATTCAGTACTTC. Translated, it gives CASSLGTLAKNIQYF.

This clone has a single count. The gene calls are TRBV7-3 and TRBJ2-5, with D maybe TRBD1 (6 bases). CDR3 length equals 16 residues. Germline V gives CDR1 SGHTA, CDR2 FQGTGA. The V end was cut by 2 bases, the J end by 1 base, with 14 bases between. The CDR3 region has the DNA TGTGCCAGCAGCTTAGTCCCCAGGACAGCCCAAGAGACCCAGTACTTC. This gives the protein CASSLVPRTAQETQYF.

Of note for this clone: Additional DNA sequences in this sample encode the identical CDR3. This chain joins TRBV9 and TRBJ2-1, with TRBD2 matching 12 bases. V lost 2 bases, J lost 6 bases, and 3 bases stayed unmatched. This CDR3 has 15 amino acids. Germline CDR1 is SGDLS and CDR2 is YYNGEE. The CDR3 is CASSVSSGRANEQFF. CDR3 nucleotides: TGTGCCAGCAGCGTTTCTAGCGGGAGGGCCAATGAGCAGTTCTTC.

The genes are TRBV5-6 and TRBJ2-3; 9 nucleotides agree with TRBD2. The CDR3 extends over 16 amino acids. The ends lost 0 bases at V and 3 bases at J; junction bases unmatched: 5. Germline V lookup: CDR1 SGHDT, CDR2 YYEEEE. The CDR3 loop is CASSLGAGGRTDTQYF. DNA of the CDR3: TGTGCCAGCAGCTTGGGGGCGGGAGGGCGGACAGATACGCAGTATTTT.

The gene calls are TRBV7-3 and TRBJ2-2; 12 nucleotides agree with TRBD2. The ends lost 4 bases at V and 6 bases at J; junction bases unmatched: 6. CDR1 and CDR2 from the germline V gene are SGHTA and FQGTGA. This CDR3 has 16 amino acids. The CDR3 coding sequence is TGTGCCAGCAGCTCCACTAGCGGGGGGCCGTCCGGGGAGCTGTTTTTT. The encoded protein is CASSSTSGGPSGELFF.

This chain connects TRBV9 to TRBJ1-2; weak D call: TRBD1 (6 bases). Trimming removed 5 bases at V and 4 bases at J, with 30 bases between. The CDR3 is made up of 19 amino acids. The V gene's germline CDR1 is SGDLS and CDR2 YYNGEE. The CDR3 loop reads CASSPKTTGGLGLTYGYTF. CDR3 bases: TGTGCCAGCAGTCCCAAAACTACGGGGGGGCTCGGGTTGACCTATGGCTACACCTTC.

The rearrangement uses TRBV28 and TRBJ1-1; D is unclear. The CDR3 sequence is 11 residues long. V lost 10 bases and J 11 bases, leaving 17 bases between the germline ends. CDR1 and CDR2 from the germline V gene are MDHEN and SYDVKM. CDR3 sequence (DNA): TGTGCCACCCGCCCGGGAAGGGAGGCTTTCTTT. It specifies CATRPGREAFF.

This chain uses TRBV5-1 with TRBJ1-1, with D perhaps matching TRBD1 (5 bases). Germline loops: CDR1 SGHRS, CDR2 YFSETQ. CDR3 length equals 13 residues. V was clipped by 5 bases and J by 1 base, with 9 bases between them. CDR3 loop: CASRPGANTEAFF. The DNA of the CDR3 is TGCGCCAGCAGGCCCGGGGCGAACACTGAAGCTTTCTTT. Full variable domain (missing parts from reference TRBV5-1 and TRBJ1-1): KAGVTQTPRYLIKTRGQQVTLSCSPISGHRSVSWYQQTPGQGLQFLFEYFSETQRNKGNFPGRFSGRQFSNSRSEMNVSTLELGDSALYLCASRPGANTEAFFGQGTRLTVV.

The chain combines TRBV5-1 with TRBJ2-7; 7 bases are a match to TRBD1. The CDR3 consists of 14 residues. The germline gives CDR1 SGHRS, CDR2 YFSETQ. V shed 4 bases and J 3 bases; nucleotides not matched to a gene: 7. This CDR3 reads CASSLRQGIYEQYF. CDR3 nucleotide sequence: TGCGCCAGCAGCCTTAGACAGGGCATCTACGAGCAGTACTTC.

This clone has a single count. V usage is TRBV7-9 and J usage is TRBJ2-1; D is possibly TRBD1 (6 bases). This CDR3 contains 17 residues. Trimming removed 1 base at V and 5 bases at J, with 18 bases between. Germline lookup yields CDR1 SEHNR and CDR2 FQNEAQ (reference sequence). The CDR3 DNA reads TGTGCCAGCAGCTTAGAGATAAGACAGGCTCGCGACAATGAGCAGTTCTTC. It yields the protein CASSLEIRQARDNEQFF.

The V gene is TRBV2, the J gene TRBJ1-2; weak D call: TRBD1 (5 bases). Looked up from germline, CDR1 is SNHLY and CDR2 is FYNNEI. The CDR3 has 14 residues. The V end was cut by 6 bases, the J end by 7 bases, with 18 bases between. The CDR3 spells CASSLGQGGGGYTF. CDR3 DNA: TGTGCCAGCAGCCTTGGGCAGGGAGGAGGTGGCTACACCTTC.